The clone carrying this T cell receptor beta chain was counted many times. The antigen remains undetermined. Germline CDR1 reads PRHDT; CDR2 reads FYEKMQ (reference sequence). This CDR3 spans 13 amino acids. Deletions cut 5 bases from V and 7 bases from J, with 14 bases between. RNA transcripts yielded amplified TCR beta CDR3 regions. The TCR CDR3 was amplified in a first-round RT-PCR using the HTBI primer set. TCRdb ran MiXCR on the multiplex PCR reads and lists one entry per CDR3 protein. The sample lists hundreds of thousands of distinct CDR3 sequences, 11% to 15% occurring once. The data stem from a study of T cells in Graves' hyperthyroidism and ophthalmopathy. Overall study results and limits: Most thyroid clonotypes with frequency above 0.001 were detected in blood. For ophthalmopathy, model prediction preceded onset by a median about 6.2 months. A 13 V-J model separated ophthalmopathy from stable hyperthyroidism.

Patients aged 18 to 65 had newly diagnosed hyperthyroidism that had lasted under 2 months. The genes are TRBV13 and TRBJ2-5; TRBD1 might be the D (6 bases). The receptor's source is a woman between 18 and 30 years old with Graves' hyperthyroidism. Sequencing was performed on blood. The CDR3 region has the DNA TGTGCCAGCAGCCGGCAGGGGCGAGTGACCCAGTACTTC. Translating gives CASSRQGRVTQYF.